The sample holds many counts of the clone carrying this TCR beta chain. Germline V CDR1 and CDR2: SGHTA, FQGNSA. CDR3 length equals 14 residues. V shed 5 bases and J shed 0 bases, with 10 bases lying between them. One entry per CDR3 protein, called by TCRdb with MiXCR from the 5' RACE reads. The sample carries around 440,000 distinct CDR3 sequences, roughly 18% recorded once. This record comes from a study of T-cell memory formation after mild COVID-19. What was sequenced was PBMCs or a T cell subset sorted from them (not recorded which). This receptor was obtained from an adult woman who had mild COVID-19 (a few samples of this study predate the infection). Cell type and time point are not known. The chain combines TRBV7-2 with TRBJ2-5; D is possibly TRBD1 (6 bases). The CDR3 coding sequence is TGTGCCAGCAGCCCTTGGACAGACCAAGAGACCCAGTACTTC. Translating gives CASSPWTDQETQYF.